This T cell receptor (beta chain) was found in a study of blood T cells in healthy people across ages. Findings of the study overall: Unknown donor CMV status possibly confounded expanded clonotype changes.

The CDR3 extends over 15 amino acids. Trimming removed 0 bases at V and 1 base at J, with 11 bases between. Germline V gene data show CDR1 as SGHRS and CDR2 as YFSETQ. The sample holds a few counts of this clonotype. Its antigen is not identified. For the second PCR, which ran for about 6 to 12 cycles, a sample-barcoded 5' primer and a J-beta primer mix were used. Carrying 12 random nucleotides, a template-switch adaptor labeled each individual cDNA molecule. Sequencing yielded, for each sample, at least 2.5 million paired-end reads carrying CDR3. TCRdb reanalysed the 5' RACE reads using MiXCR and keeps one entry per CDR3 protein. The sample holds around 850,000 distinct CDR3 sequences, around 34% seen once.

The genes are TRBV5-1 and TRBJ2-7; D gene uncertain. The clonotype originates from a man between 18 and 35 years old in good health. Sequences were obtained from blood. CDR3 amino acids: CASSLEALSSYEQYF. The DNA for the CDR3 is TGCGCCAGCAGCTTGGAGGCACTATCGTCCTACGAGCAGTACTTC. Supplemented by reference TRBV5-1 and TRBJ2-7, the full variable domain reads KAGVTQTPRYLIKTRGQQVTLSCSPISGHRSVSWYQQTPGQGLQFLFEYFSETQRNKGNFPGRFSGRQFSNSRSEMNVSTLELGDSALYLCASSLEALSSYEQYFGPGTRLTVT.